The clone carrying this T cell receptor beta chain was found a few times. The entry originates in a study of T-cell reconstitution after alpha-beta-depleted transplantation in children. Trimming pared 3 bases from V and 5 bases from J, leaving 13 bases between. CDR3 length: 14 residues. It was with unique molecular identifiers that the TCRbeta library was prepared. TCRdb processed the PCR reads anew with MiXCR; each CDR3 protein has one entry. The top ten hold 7.5% of the sample, which has about 300,000 distinct CDR3 sequences, 10% seen once. The V gene is TRBV12-3 or TRBV12-4, the J gene TRBJ2-5; D remains ambiguous. The sample consisted of PBMCs, taken before TCRalphabeta/CD19-depleted stem cell transplant. The sequence derives from a boy under three years old with acute myeloid leukemia, due to receive a stem cell transplant. The CDR3 nucleotides are TGTGCCAGCAGTTTGTCGCTGAAGGGCGAGACCCAGTACTTC. It yields the protein CASSLSLKGETQYF.